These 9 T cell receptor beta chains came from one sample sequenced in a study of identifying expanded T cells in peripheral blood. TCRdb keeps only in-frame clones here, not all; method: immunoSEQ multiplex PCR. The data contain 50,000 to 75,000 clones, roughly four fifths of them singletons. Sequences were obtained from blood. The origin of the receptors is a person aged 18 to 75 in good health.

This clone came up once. Here the CDR3 reads CASTPNWGEQETQYF. Written as DNA, the CDR3 is TGTGCCAGCACCCCAAATTGGGGGGAGCAAGAGACCCAGTACTTC. V and J are TRBV5-4 and TRBJ2-5; possibly TRBD2 for D (6 bases). In germline, CDR1 is SGHNT, CDR2 YYREEE (reference sequence). V lost 6 bases to trimming and J lost 2 bases, with 17 bases between them. The CDR3 runs to 15 residues.

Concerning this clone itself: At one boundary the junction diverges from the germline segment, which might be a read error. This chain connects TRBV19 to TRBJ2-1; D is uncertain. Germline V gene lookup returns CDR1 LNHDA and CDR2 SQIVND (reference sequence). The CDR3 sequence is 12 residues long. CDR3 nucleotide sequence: TGTGCCAGTAGTCTAGAGTACAATGAGCAGTTCTTC. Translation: CASSLEYNEQFF.

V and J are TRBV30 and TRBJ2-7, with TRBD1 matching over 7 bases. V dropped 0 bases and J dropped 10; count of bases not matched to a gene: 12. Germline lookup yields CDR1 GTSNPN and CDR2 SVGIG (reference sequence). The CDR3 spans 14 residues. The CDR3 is CAWSVRQGPLKQYF. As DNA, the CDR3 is TGTGCCTGGAGTGTACGACAGGGCCCCTTGAAACAGTACTTC.

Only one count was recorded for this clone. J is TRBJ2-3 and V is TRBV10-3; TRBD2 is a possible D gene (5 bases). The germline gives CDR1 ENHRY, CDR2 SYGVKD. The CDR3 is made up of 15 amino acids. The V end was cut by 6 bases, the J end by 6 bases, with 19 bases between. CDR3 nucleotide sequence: TGTGCCATCAGCGACGAGGTTCGGGGTTGGGATACGCAGTATTTT. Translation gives CAISDEVRGWDTQYF.

CDR3 loop: CASSLERLAGNEQFF. The CDR3 coding sequence is TGTGCCAGCAGCTTAGAACGGCTAGCGGGCAATGAGCAGTTCTTC. The genes are TRBV11-3 and TRBJ2-1; TRBD2 agrees at 8 bases. Unmatched junction bases numbered 4, after V lost 0 bases and J lost 6 bases. Germline-derived CDR1 and CDR2 are SGHNT and YENEEA. CDR3 length equals 15 residues.

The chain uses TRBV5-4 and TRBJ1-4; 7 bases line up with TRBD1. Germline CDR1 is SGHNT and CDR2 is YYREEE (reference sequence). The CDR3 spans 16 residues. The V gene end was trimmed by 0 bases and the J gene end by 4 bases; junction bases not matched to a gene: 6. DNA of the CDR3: TGTGCCAGCAGCTTGGGGGCAGGGGGATTTAATGAAAAACTGTTTTTT. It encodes CASSLGAGGFNEKLFF.

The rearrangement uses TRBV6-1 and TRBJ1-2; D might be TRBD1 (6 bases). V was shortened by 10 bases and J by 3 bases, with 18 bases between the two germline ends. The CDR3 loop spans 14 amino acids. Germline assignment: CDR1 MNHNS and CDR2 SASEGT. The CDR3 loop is CATLSLRGDYGYTF. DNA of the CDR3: TGTGCCACCCTTTCCCTCAGGGGCGACTATGGCTACACCTTC.

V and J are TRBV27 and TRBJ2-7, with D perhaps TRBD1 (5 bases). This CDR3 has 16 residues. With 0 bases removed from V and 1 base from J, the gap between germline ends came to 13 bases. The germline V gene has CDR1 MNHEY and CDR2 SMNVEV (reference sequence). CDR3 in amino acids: CASSLSAPDNSYEQYV. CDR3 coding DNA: TGTGCCAGCAGTTTATCGGCCCCGGACAATTCCTACGAGCAGTACGTC.

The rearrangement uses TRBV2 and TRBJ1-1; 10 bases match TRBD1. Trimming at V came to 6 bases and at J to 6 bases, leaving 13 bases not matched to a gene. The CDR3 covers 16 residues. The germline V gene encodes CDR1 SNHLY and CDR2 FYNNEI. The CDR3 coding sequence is TGTGCCAGCAGGATAACGACAGGGGGCGCATGGTCTGAAGCTTTCTTT. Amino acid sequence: CASRITTGGAWSEAFF.